The 19 T cell receptor beta chains reported below all come from one sample, sequenced in a study of blood T cell repertoires in COVID-19 (dated by TCRdb to about 2020). The receptor library was made with the immunoSEQ multiplex PCR assay. TCRdb limited this immuneACCESS table to in-frame rearrangements with V and J called. A share of clones is missing; checked studies link under half to unresolved V genes, and the rest is unexplained. The sample table holds around 200,000 clones, of which around 87% were seen once. The ten largest clonotypes hold around 7% of the sample. Sequenced: peripheral blood. These receptor sequences come from an elderly woman in a cohort sampled during active or convalescent COVID-19.

In its sample, this clone was seen once. This rearrangement joins TRBV5-4 to TRBJ2-5; 9 nucleotides align to TRBD1. The CDR3 runs to 17 residues. V trimming: 0 bases; J trimming: 0 bases; junction bases outside the gene matches: 6. Germline V gives CDR1 SGHNT, CDR2 YYREEE (reference sequence). The CDR3: CASSLVIGTGYQETQYF. DNA for the CDR3: TGTGCCAGCAGCTTGGTAATCGGGACAGGGTACCAAGAGACCCAGTACTTC.

V usage is TRBV3-1 (or the pseudogene TRBV3-2) and J usage is TRBJ1-6; a weak D match, TRBD1 (5 bases). Trimming removed 4 bases at V and 7 bases at J, with 23 bases between. CDR1 and CDR2 from the germline V gene are LGHDT and YNNKEL (reference sequence). The CDR3 runs 18 residues. The CDR3 sequence: CASSLRTWGGGKNSPLHF. The CDR3 DNA is TGTGCCAGCAGCCTCCGGACATGGGGCGGCGGGAAGAATTCACCCCTCCACTTT.

The chain joins TRBV6-4 to TRBJ2-7; D possibly corresponds to TRBD1 (5 bases). The ends were cut back, 4 bases at V and 0 bases at J, with 10 bases in the middle. The germline CDR1 and CDR2 sequences are MRHNA and SNTAGT. This CDR3 has 14 amino acids. The CDR3 DNA is TGTGCCAGCAGTGTAAGGGGCACCTCCTACGAGCAGTACGTC. Amino acid sequence: CASSVRGTSYEQYV.

The genes are TRBV3-1 (or the pseudogene TRBV3-2) and TRBJ2-5; TRBD2 matches 9 bases. The CDR3 runs 15 residues. Per the germline V gene, CDR1 is LGHDT and CDR2 is YNNKEL (reference sequence). J was trimmed by 4 bases and V by 3 bases; bases with no gene match: 6. The CDR3 here is CASSHSGSGGETQYF. The CDR3 DNA reads as TGTGCCAGCAGCCATAGCGGGAGCGGAGGAGAGACCCAGTACTTC.

The V and J genes are TRBV28 and TRBJ2-7; TRBD1 matches 10 bases. Germline CDR1 MDHEN, CDR2 SYDVKM. V lost 6 bases, J lost 0 bases, and 2 bases stayed unmatched. The CDR3 length is 14 residues. Here the CDR3 DNA reads TGTGCCAGCAGGGGACAGGGGAGCTCCTACGAGCAGTACTTC. It yields the protein CASRGQGSSYEQYF.

J is TRBJ2-1 and V is TRBV18, with TRBD1 as a possible D gene (5 bases). V lost 3 bases and J 4 bases, leaving 13 bases between the germline ends. The CDR3 length is 15 residues. CDR1 KGHSH and CDR2 LQKENI come from the germline V gene. CDR3 coding DNA: TGTGCCAGCTCACCGCAGGACACAGCTTACAATGAGCAGTTCTTC. It encodes CASSPQDTAYNEQFF.

This chain joins TRBV18 and TRBJ2-1, with D possibly being TRBD2 (6 bases). Germline assignment: CDR1 KGHSH and CDR2 LQKENI. The CDR3 is made up of 14 amino acids. Trimming left V 0 bases short and J 8 bases short, with 11 bases between. CDR3 nucleotide sequence: TGTGCCAGCTCACCACCGTGGGGGGTTGATGAGCAGTTCTTC. This codes for CASSPPWGVDEQFF.

The gene calls are TRBV18 and TRBJ2-7; 8 bases agree with TRBD1. Trimming removed 2 bases from V and 3 bases from J; junction bases left unmatched: 6. This CDR3 has 15 amino acids. Germline CDR1 KGHSH, CDR2 LQKENI. The CDR3 region has the DNA TGTGCCAGCTCACCAGAATCCAGGGGGCTCTACGAGCAGTACTTC. It specifies CASSPESRGLYEQYF.

The chain carries TRBV9 and TRBJ2-3; D may be TRBD1 (6 bases). Looked up from germline, CDR1 is SGDLS and CDR2 is YYNGEE. V was cut by 0 bases and J by 5 bases, with 13 bases left in between. The length of the CDR3 is 15 residues. In DNA form, the CDR3 reads TGTGCCAGCAGCGTAGGGGGCCGAGGGGGAGATACGCAGTATTTT. Protein product: CASSVGGRGGDTQYF.

This chain connects TRBV3-1 (or the pseudogene TRBV3-2) to TRBJ1-5, with D possibly TRBD1 on 5 matching bases. Germline V gene lookup returns CDR1 LGHDT and CDR2 YNNKEL (reference sequence). With 0 bases removed from V and 6 bases from J, the gap between germline ends came to 12 bases. The CDR3 extends over 15 amino acids. CDR3 nucleotide sequence: TGTGCCAGCAGCCAAGATCCGGGGACTCCTCAGCCCCAGCATTTT. Protein product: CASSQDPGTPQPQHF.

The rearrangement joins TRBV3-1 (or the pseudogene TRBV3-2) to TRBJ1-1; TRBD1 matches 12 bases. CDR3 length: 17 amino acids. The V and J ends lost 0 bases and 6 bases, in that order; junction bases with no gene match: 8. CDR1 is LGHDT, CDR2 YNNKEL, per germline (reference sequence). CDR3 in amino acids: CASSQEGTGGLVAEAFF. For the CDR3, the DNA is TGTGCCAGCAGCCAAGAGGGGACAGGGGGCTTGGTAGCTGAAGCTTTCTTT.

J is TRBJ1-6 and V is TRBV7-6; 9 nucleotides align to TRBD1. Germline values: CDR1 SGHVS, CDR2 FNYEAQ. Unmatched junction bases numbered 11, after V lost 5 bases and J lost 6 bases. The CDR3 runs to 17 residues. As DNA, the CDR3 is TGTGCCAGCAGCGATGGGACAGGGAATATTCGTAATTCACCCCTCCACTTT. Translation: CASSDGTGNIRNSPLHF.

The chain joins TRBV21-1 to TRBJ2-7; the DNA was not used to check the table's D call, TRBD2. TRBV21-1 is a pseudogene locus. The length of the CDR3 is 16 residues. The CDR3 loop is CASSRLAPLRTYEQYV. The CDR3 DNA sequence: TGTGCCAGCAGCCGACTAGCTCCTCTGAGGACCTACGAGCAGTACGTC.

This clone was seen a single time. The V gene is TRBV9, the J gene TRBJ1-6; D is perhaps TRBD1 (6 bases). Trimming stripped 0 bases from V and 7 bases from J, with 11 bases between. Germline values: CDR1 SGDLS, CDR2 YYNGEE. The CDR3 is 15 residues long. The CDR3: CASSVGAGENSPLHF. As DNA, the CDR3 is TGTGCCAGCAGCGTAGGCGCAGGGGAAAATTCACCCCTCCACTTT.

The chain is built from TRBV19 and TRBJ2-1; weak D call: TRBD2 (6 bases). Germline V CDR1 and CDR2: LNHDA, SQIVND (reference sequence). The V end was cut by 5 bases, the J end by 2 bases, with 10 bases between. This CDR3 contains 14 residues. CDR3 DNA: TGTGCCAGTAGTCGTAGCGGAGCCTACAATGAGCAGTTCTTC. Translating it yields CASSRSGAYNEQFF.

The genes are TRBV3-1 (or the pseudogene TRBV3-2) and TRBJ1-3; a weak D match, TRBD1 (5 bases). The CDR3 consists of 16 residues. CDR1 is LGHDT, CDR2 YNNKEL, per germline (reference sequence). Trimming cost V 4 bases and J 2 bases, with 15 bases left between them. The CDR3 DNA follows: TGTGCCAGCAGCCCTACTGGGCGGGGGACTGGAAACACCATATATTTT. As protein: CASSPTGRGTGNTIYF.

This chain links TRBV12-3 or TRBV12-4 with TRBJ2-3; the D gene is possibly TRBD1 (5 bases). This CDR3 spans 13 amino acids. V was cut by 4 bases and J by 6 bases, with 11 bases left in between. As DNA, the CDR3 is TGTGCCAGCAGTTCCCAGGACACCGATACGCAGTATTTT. Translating it yields CASSSQDTDTQYF.

The chain carries TRBV30 and TRBJ1-2, with D possibly being TRBD1 (6 bases). Per germline, CDR1 GTSNPN and CDR2 SVGIG (reference sequence). V dropped 4 bases and J dropped 4 bases, with 16 bases sitting between them. CDR3 size: 14 residues. The CDR3 reads CAWNGQLIAYGYTF. DNA of the CDR3: TGTGCCTGGAACGGACAGTTAATAGCCTATGGCTACACCTTC. Combining the CDR3 with reference TRBV30 and TRBJ1-2 gives the whole variable domain SQTIHQWPATLVQPVGSPLSLECTVEGTSNPNLYWYRQAAGRGLQLLFYSVGIGQISSEVPQNLSASRPQDRQFILSSKKLLLSDSGFYLCAWNGQLIAYGYTFGSGTRLTVV.

This clone was seen a few times. The J gene is TRBJ2-3, the V gene TRBV5-8; 9 bases fit TRBD1. J lost 0 bases, V lost 0 bases, and 14 bases had no gene match. From germline, CDR1 is SGHTS and CDR2 YDEGEE. CDR3 size: 20 residues. The CDR3, as DNA: TGTGCCAGCAGCTTGGCCGGTTCCTGGACAGGGGAGGGAAGCACAGATACGCAGTATTTT. Amino acids: CASSLAGSWTGEGSTDTQYF.